This passage covers 19 T cell receptor beta chains from one sample sequenced in a study of cytotoxic CD8 clonotypes in ibrutinib-treated CLL. Generated by immunoSEQ multiplex PCR, the TCRdb table keeps only in-frame clones and is missing some. The table lists under 300,000 clones, approximately 76% of them singletons. The material sequenced was PBMCs, taken at disease progression, from a patient treated with ibrutinib. The receptors shown here come from a human donor with chronic lymphocytic leukemia.

V gene TRBV7-9 combines with J gene TRBJ2-7; tentatively, D is TRBD1 (6 bases). The CDR3 has 12 amino acids. CDR1 and CDR2 (germline): SEHNR, FQNEAQ (reference sequence). Trimming pared 10 bases from V and 3 bases from J, leaving 13 bases between. This chain's CDR3 is CATSVGGYEQYF. CDR3 DNA sequence: TGTGCCACCTCAGTAGGGGGCTACGAGCAGTACTTC.

The rearrangement uses TRBV9 and TRBJ2-3; the D is unclear. Germline V CDR1 and CDR2: SGDLS, YYNGEE. This CDR3 is built from 16 residues. The V end was cut by 1 base, the J end by 0 bases, with 12 bases between. CDR3: CASSVLARASTDTQYF. CDR3 in DNA: TGTGCCAGCAGCGTATTGGCTAGGGCTAGCACAGATACGCAGTATTTT.

The chain has TRBV28 and TRBJ2-7; 7 nucleotides agree with TRBD2. Looked up from germline, CDR1 is MDHEN and CDR2 is SYDVKM. The CDR3 extends over 14 amino acids. J was trimmed by 1 base and V by 8 bases; bases with no gene match: 8. CDR3 residues: CASYERDGSYEQYF. CDR3 bases: TGTGCCAGCTACGAGCGGGATGGGTCCTACGAGCAGTACTTC. Combining the CDR3 with reference TRBV28 and TRBJ2-7 gives the whole variable domain DVKVTQSSRYLVKRTGEKVFLECVQDMDHENMFWYRQDPGLGLRLIYFSYDVKMKEKGDIPEGYSVSREKKERFSLILESASTNQTSMYLCASYERDGSYEQYFGPGTRLTVT.

In this sample, this clone turned up a few times. The genes are TRBV2 and TRBJ2-7, with 7 bases aligning to TRBD1. The CDR3 totals 11 residues. After removal of 6 bases from V and 12 bases from J, the junction contained 8 bases not matched to a gene. The V gene's germline CDR1 is SNHLY and CDR2 FYNNEI. The DNA for the CDR3 is TGTGCCAGCAGAGAGACAGGGAAGGGGTACTTC. Translating gives CASRETGKGYF.

This chain uses TRBV7-7 with TRBJ2-1, with 9 bases aligning to TRBD1. CDR1 is SSHAT, CDR2 FNYEAQ, per germline (reference sequence). V shed 5 bases, J shed 2 bases, and the junction held 4 bases outside the gene matches. The CDR3 runs 15 residues. The CDR3 loop is CASSVDRGTYNEQFF. The DNA for the CDR3 is TGTGCCAGCAGCGTGGACAGGGGAACCTACAATGAGCAGTTCTTC.

The chain uses TRBV25-1 and TRBJ1-2, with D perhaps matching TRBD1 (5 bases). This CDR3 has 15 residues. V lost 6 bases, J lost 8 bases, and 22 bases lay in between. CDR1 MGHDK and CDR2 SYGVNS come from the germline V gene. CDR3 nucleotides: TGTGCCAGCAGCTCTACCCAGGGCCCCGCTAAGGGCTACACCTTC. Encoded protein: CASSSTQGPAKGYTF.

This chain links TRBV5-4 with TRBJ2-7; maybe TRBD1 (5 bases). Between the trimmed V and J ends, which lost 0 bases and 3 bases, there was a span of 7 bases. From germline, CDR1 is SGHNT and CDR2 YYREEE (reference sequence). CDR3 length: 13 amino acids. CDR3 in amino acids: CASSLGQFYEQYF. Written as DNA, the CDR3 is TGTGCCAGCAGCTTGGGACAGTTCTACGAGCAGTACTTC.

This clone was seen just once. The chain recombines TRBV29-1 with TRBJ2-1; perhaps TRBD1 as D (5 bases). The CDR3 spans 14 residues. V shed 4 bases and J shed 4 bases, with 14 bases lying between them. Germline V gives CDR1 SQVTM, CDR2 ANQGSEA. Written as DNA, the CDR3 is TGCAGCGTTGGTGAAGGGGATCTTTACAATGAGCAGTTCTTC. It yields the protein CSVGEGDLYNEQFF.

The V gene is TRBV28, the J gene TRBJ2-3; D remains ambiguous. The CDR3 is 12 residues long. Germline CDR1 and CDR2: MDHEN and SYDVKM. V was cut by 4 bases and J by 8 bases, with 10 bases left in between. CDR3 sequence reads: CASSSEWGTQYF. Here the CDR3 DNA reads TGTGCCAGCAGTTCCGAATGGGGTACGCAGTATTTT.

The gene calls are TRBV4-3 and TRBJ2-4; D is unclear. V dropped 1 base and J dropped 0 bases, with 10 bases sitting between them. This CDR3 contains 16 residues. The germline gives CDR1 LGHNA, CDR2 YSLEER. This CDR3 is CASSQGIAVAKNIQYF. CDR3 DNA sequence: TGCGCCAGCAGCCAAGGAATAGCAGTAGCCAAAAACATTCAGTACTTC.

Only one count was recorded for this clone. CDR3 loop: CASSSGQGGNNEQFF. The CDR3 DNA reads as TGTGCCAGCAGCTCAGGACAGGGTGGGAACAATGAGCAGTTCTTC. This chain links TRBV7-3 with TRBJ2-1; 8 bases align to TRBD1. The CDR3 consists of 15 residues. Looked up from germline, CDR1 is SGHTA and CDR2 is FQGTGA. V dropped 4 bases and J dropped 5; count of bases not matched to a gene: 7.

This clone was counted a single time. The J gene is TRBJ2-7, the V gene TRBV6-5; 9 bases match TRBD1. There are 15 residues in the CDR3. V dropped 4 bases and J dropped 1; count of bases not matched to a gene: 5. From germline, CDR1 is MNHEY and CDR2 SVGAGI. The CDR3 loop reads CASSSATGGSYEQYF. The DNA of the CDR3 is TGTGCCAGCAGTTCCGCGACAGGGGGGTCCTACGAGCAGTACTTC.

The chain combines TRBV5-4 with TRBJ2-7; no clear D gene. The ends were cut back, 3 bases at V and 0 bases at J, with 13 bases in the middle. This CDR3 comprises 15 residues. Germline V gene data show CDR1 as SGHNT and CDR2 as YYREEE (reference sequence). The CDR3 nucleotides read TGTGCCAGCAGCTCTGGGCAGGAGACCTCCTACGAGCAGTACTTC. Residues: CASSSGQETSYEQYF.

The J gene is TRBJ2-5, the V gene TRBV27, with D unresolved. Trimming left V 4 bases short and J 5 bases short, with 8 bases between. CDR1 MNHEY and CDR2 SMNVEV come from the germline V gene (reference sequence). The CDR3 has 12 amino acids. The CDR3: CASSSNSETQYF. In DNA form, the CDR3 reads TGTGCCAGCAGTTCGAACTCGGAGACCCAGTACTTC.

The chain is built from TRBV2 and TRBJ2-7; D unresolved. Trimming took off 0 bases at V and 0 bases at J, with 9 bases between the two ends. CDR1 is SNHLY and CDR2 is FYNNEI in the germline V gene. The CDR3 covers 15 residues. CDR3 nucleotides: TGTGCCAGCAGTGAAGCTCTTCTCAGCTCCTACGAGCAGTACTTC. Protein sequence: CASSEALLSSYEQYF.

The chain joins TRBV18 to TRBJ2-5; unclear D gene. The CDR3 sequence is 15 residues long. CDR1 is KGHSH and CDR2 is LQKENI in the germline V gene. Trimming removed 3 bases at V and 3 bases at J, with 14 bases between. CDR3 sequence (DNA): TGTGCCAGCTCACCGTGGGCAGCTAACGAAGAGACCCAGTACTTC. Its protein is CASSPWAANEETQYF.

The rearrangement links TRBV7-9 to TRBJ2-1, with a possible D match to TRBD1 (6 bases). The CDR3 loop spans 17 amino acids. Germline V gene lookup returns CDR1 SEHNR and CDR2 FQNEAQ (reference sequence). Deletions cut 1 base from V and 6 bases from J, with 19 bases between. Here the CDR3 DNA reads TGTGCCAGCAGCTTAGTTGAGTTTCGAGGACAGTCCAATGAGCAGTTCTTC. The encoded protein is CASSLVEFRGQSNEQFF.

The rearrangement links TRBV4-1 to TRBJ1-2; TRBD1 matches at 10 bases. Per the germline V gene, CDR1 is MGHRA and CDR2 is YSYEKL. Unmatched junction bases numbered 4, after V lost 1 base and J lost 8 bases. CDR3 length equals 14 residues. The CDR3 DNA reads TGCGCCAGCAGCCAAGGGGACAGGGGTTCCGGCTACACCTTC. As protein: CASSQGDRGSGYTF.

J is TRBJ2-3 and V is TRBV7-9, with D possibly being TRBD2 (6 bases). Germline CDR1 reads SEHNR; CDR2 reads FQNEAQ (reference sequence). V was trimmed by 5 bases and J by 3 bases, leaving 18 bases between them. The CDR3 spans 16 residues. The CDR3 nucleotides read TGTGCCAGCAGCCCCCGCGGCGGGGCGAGAACAGATACGCAGTATTTT. Translation gives CASSPRGGARTDTQYF.